The TCR beta chain under discussion was sequenced for a study of regulatory T cells in long-lasting Graves disease. Time point defined: newly diagnosed GD, antithyroid drugs for less than 3 months. Extracted RNA from PBMCs served as the source of the TCR library. Relying on iRepertoire HTBI primers and Arm-PCR of CDR3 regions, the team built TCR beta libraries. Each CDR3 protein is one row after TCRdb ran MiXCR on the multiplex PCR reads. This sample has 410,000 or so distinct CDR3 sequences, with under 15% found just once. A word on this clonotype: Its antigen is as yet unknown.

Study results and limitations: In persistent patients, shared public clonotypes (under 3,000) outnumbered those in new patients (around 1,000). Persistent disease was associated with favored TRBV28 usage and with favored use of TRBJ1-2 and TRBJ2-5.

Trimming removed 1 base from V and 7 bases from J; junction bases left unmatched: 6. Germline values: CDR1 MGHRA, CDR2 YSYEKL. The CDR3 is 14 amino acids. These data also featured in a second study, about T cells in Graves' hyperthyroidism and ophthalmopathy. Per that study: Blood shared most expanded thyroid clonotypes above 0.001.

Sequencing used peripheral blood mononuclear cells (PBMCs), obtained at new diagnosis, from a patient treated with antithyroid drugs. This receptor was identified in a woman under 40 with Graves disease. V is TRBV4-1 and J is TRBJ2-7; TRBD2 matches 8 bases. This chain's CDR3 is CASSQAGREEEQYF. In nucleotides, the CDR3 is TGCGCCAGCAGCCAAGCAGGGCGGGAGGAGGAGCAGTACTTC.